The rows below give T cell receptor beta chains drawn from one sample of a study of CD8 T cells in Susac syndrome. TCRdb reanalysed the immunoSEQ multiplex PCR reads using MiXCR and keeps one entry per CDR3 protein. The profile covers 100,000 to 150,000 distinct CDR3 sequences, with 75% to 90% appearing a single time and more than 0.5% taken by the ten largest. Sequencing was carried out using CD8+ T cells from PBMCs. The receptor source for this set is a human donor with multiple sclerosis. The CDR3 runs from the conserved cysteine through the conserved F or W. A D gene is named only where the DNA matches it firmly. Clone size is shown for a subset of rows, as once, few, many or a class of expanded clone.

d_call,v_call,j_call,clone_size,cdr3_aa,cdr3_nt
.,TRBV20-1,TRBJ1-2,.,CSARVADGYTF,TGCAGTGCTCGAGTAGCCGATGGCTACACCTTC
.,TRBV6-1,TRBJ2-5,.,CASRGGGETQYF,TGTGCCAGCAGGGGGGGAGGAGAGACCCAGTACTTC
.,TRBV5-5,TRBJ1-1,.,CASSLVFGNTEAFF,TGTGCCAGCAGCTTGGTCTTCGGGAACACTGAAGCTTTCTTT
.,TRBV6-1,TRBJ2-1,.,CASSPLTENEQFF,TGTGCCAGCAGCCCGTTGACCGAAAATGAGCAGTTCTTC
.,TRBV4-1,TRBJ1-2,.,CASSQDEEEGPTYGYTF,TGCGCCAGCAGCCAAGATGAGGAGGAGGGCCCCACTTATGGCTACACCTTC
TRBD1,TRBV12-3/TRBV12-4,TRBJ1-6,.,CASSPSYPGQGVSPLHF,TGTGCCAGCAGTCCTTCATACCCGGGACAGGGAGTTTCACCCCTCCACTTT
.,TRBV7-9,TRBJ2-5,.,CASSPPKWTEMEETQYF,TGTGCCAGCAGTCCCCCTAAATGGACAGAGATGGAAGAGACCCAGTACTTC
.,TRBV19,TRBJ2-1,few,CASSNGGNNEQFF,TGTGCCAGTAGTAACGGGGGAAACAATGAGCAGTTCTTC
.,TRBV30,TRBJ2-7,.,CAWSQDSYEQYF,TGTGCCTGGAGTCAGGACAGCTACGAGCAGTACTTC
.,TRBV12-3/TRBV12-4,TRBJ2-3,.,CASRPRQGLPSTDTQYF,TGTGCCAGCAGACCCCGACAGGGACTGCCGAGCACAGATACGCAGTATTTT
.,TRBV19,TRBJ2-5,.,CASNPGHQETQYF,TGTGCCAGTAACCCAGGCCACCAAGAGACCCAGTACTTC
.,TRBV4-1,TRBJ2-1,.,CASSQRTVAYNEQFF,TGCGCCAGCAGCCAGCGGACAGTTGCCTACAATGAGCAGTTCTTC
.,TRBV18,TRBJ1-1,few,CASSPYGDPNTEAFF,TGTGCCAGCTCACCATATGGGGACCCGAACACTGAAGCTTTCTTT
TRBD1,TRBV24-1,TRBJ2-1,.,CATSDIQGPTYNEQFF,TGTGCCACCAGTGACATACAGGGGCCGACCTACAATGAGCAGTTCTTC
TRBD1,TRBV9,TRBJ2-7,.,CASSPEEGAYEQYF,TGTGCCAGCAGCCCAGAAGAGGGGGCGTACGAGCAGTACTTC
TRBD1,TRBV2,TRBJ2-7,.,CASTLGPGTGFDEQYF,TGTGCCAGCACCTTGGGACCCGGGACAGGGTTCGACGAGCAGTACTTC
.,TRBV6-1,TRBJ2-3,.,CASSAPGLPDTQYF,TGTGCCAGCAGTGCACCGGGACTTCCAGATACGCAGTATTTT
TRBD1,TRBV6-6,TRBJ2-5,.,CASTGQRQETQYF,TGTGCCAGCACGGGACAGAGGCAAGAGACCCAGTACTTC
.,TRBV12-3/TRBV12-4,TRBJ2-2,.,CASTPVANTGELFF,TGTGCCAGCACCCCCGTGGCGAACACCGGGGAGCTGTTTTTT
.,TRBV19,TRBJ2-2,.,CASSIDLTGELFF,TGTGCCAGTAGTATAGATCTGACCGGGGAGCTGTTTTTT
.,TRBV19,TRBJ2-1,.,CASSIDSSGMYNEQFF,TGTGCCAGTAGTATAGATTCGTCGGGGATGTACAATGAGCAGTTCTTC
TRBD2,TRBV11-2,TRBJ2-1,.,CASSQERTSGLDEQFF,TGTGCCAGCAGCCAGGAGCGGACTAGCGGGTTAGATGAGCAGTTCTTC